The 16 T cell receptor beta chains presented below share a single source sample, sequenced in a study of T cells in Graves' hyperthyroidism and ophthalmopathy. The investigators amplified TCR beta CDR3 regions from RNA transcripts. First-round RT-PCR targeting the TCR CDR3 was performed with the HTBI primer set. TCRdb re-analysed the multiplex PCR reads in MiXCR, keeping a single row per CDR3 protein. There are a few hundred thousand distinct CDR3 sequences in the sample; 15% to 19% occur only once, and around 7.5% lies in the top ten. The sample was blood. These TCRs come from a woman between 25 and 40 years old with Graves' hyperthyroidism.

Written as DNA, the CDR3 is TGCAGCGTTGAGAGCAGGGACTGGGGCTACACCTTC. This sequence encodes CSVESRDWGYTF. The J gene is TRBJ1-2, the V gene TRBV29-1; D possibly corresponds to TRBD1 (5 bases). The CDR3 runs 12 residues. Germline CDR1 SQVTM, CDR2 ANQGSEA. The V and J ends lost 3 bases and 8 bases respectively, with 13 bases between them. The variable domain in full, completed from reference TRBV29-1 and TRBJ1-2, reads SAVISQKPSRDICQRGTSLTIQCQVDSQVTMMFWYRQQPGQSLTLIATANQGSEATYESGFVIDKFPISRPNLTFSTLTVSNMSPEDSSIYLCSVESRDWGYTFGSGTRLTVV.

This clonotype came up many times. The rearrangement links TRBV20-1 to TRBJ1-1; no reliable D call. V lost 6 bases and J lost 3, with 14 bases in between. In germline, CDR1 is DFQATT, CDR2 SNEGSKA (reference sequence). The CDR3 is 13 residues long. The CDR3 spells CSASRNEDTEAFF. As DNA, the CDR3 is TGCAGTGCCAGTCGTAATGAGGACACTGAAGCTTTCTTT.

V is TRBV4-1 and J is TRBJ2-2; the D gene is possibly TRBD2 (5 bases). Germline V gives CDR1 MGHRA, CDR2 YSYEKL. The V and J ends lost 3 bases and 0 bases respectively, with 8 bases between them. This CDR3 has 15 amino acids. CDR3 sequence reads: CASSQRLSNTGELFF. The DNA of the CDR3 is TGCGCCAGCAGCCAGCGACTATCGAACACCGGGGAGCTGTTTTTT.

This clonotype showed up just a few times. The chain recombines TRBV29-1 with TRBJ2-1, with TRBD2 as a possible D gene (6 bases). The germline V gene has CDR1 SQVTM and CDR2 ANQGSEA. The ends were cut back, 6 bases at V and 15 bases at J, with 21 bases in the middle. This CDR3 has 12 amino acids. CDR3 sequence (DNA): TGCAGCGTGGAGGGCGGTGGGCAGGATCCGTTCTTC. Translation gives CSVEGGGQDPFF.

Here the CDR3 DNA reads TGTGCCAGCAGCCACCAGCAATCAGCGGGAGGGACAGATACGCAGTATTTT. Protein product: CASSHQQSAGGTDTQYF. V usage is TRBV14 and J usage is TRBJ2-3; 10 bases fit TRBD2. The germline CDR1 and CDR2 sequences are SGHDN and FVKESK. The CDR3 spans 17 residues. Germline trimming cut 3 bases from V and 3 bases from J; bases unmatched to any gene: 9.

The table lists this clonotype with a few counts. This CDR3 reads CASSVGGRPIDYEQYF. DNA for the CDR3: TGTGCCAGCAGCGTAGGTGGACGACCGATAGATTACGAGCAGTACTTC. The V gene is TRBV9, the J gene TRBJ2-7; D is uncertain. V was cut by 0 bases and J by 4 bases, with 17 bases left in between. This CDR3 spans 16 amino acids. Germline V lookup: CDR1 SGDLS, CDR2 YYNGEE.

The chain links TRBV6-1 to TRBJ2-1, with 12 bases fitting TRBD1. CDR3 length: 14 amino acids. Germline V lookup: CDR1 MNHNS, CDR2 SASEGT. Losses at the gene ends were 7 bases for V and 7 bases for J; bases not matched to a gene: 5. The CDR3 spells CASTGTGGWNEQFF. The CDR3 DNA sequence: TGTGCCAGCACTGGGACAGGGGGCTGGAATGAGCAGTTCTTC.

The chain combines TRBV2 with TRBJ1-1; tentative D call: TRBD1 (5 bases). V gave up 9 bases and J gave up 1 base, with 12 bases separating them. Germline V CDR1 and CDR2: SNHLY, FYNNEI. This CDR3 is 13 amino acids long. The CDR3 spells CASTGTWNTEAFF. CDR3 nucleotides: TGTGCCAGTACCGGGACTTGGAACACTGAAGCTTTCTTT.

This clonotype was seen at least ten times. This sequence joins TRBV12-3 or TRBV12-4 and TRBJ2-7, with TRBD2 matching 10 bases. The CDR3 is 16 residues long. V dropped 3 bases and J dropped 5; count of bases not matched to a gene: 10. The chain's CDR3 is CASSFILAGESHEQYF. The CDR3 DNA is TGTGCCAGCAGTTTCATCCTAGCGGGAGAGTCCCACGAGCAGTACTTC.

This chain connects TRBV20-1 to TRBJ2-2, with 8 positions matching TRBD1. J gave up 6 bases and V 6 bases, and 3 bases lay outside the gene matches. This CDR3 contains 12 residues. Germline CDR1 is DFQATT and CDR2 is SNEGSKA (reference sequence). The CDR3 region has the DNA TGCAGTGCAGAGACAGGGGCCGGGGAGCTGTTTTTT. It yields the protein CSAETGAGELFF.

This clonotype was seen more than once but under ten times. J is TRBJ2-1 and V is TRBV11-1; the D gene is possibly TRBD2 (6 bases). The CDR3 is 14 residues long. Germline values: CDR1 SGHAT, CDR2 FQDESV (reference sequence). V was cut by 3 bases and J by 7 bases, with 13 bases left in between. CDR3 sequence reads: CASSLEGAGNEQFF. CDR3 nucleotides: TGTGCCAGCAGCTTGGAGGGAGCCGGGAATGAGCAGTTCTTC.

The rearrangement uses TRBV27 and TRBJ2-3, with TRBD1 as a possible D gene (5 bases). This CDR3 region has 15 residues. The ends were cut back, 2 bases at V and 1 base at J, with 10 bases in the middle. Germline assignment: CDR1 MNHEY and CDR2 SMNVEV (reference sequence). CDR3 DNA: TGTGCCAGCAGTTTAAAGGGGCTTCGCACAGATACGCAGTATTTT. Protein: CASSLKGLRTDTQYF.

This clonotype came up many times. The J gene is TRBJ2-7, the V gene TRBV6-5, with 10 bases lining up with TRBD2. With V trimmed by 1 base and J by 6 bases, 6 bases remained unmatched. CDR3 length equals 15 residues. Germline CDR1 MNHEY, CDR2 SVGAGI. The DNA for the CDR3 is TGTGCCAGCAGTTACTGGCTAGCGGGAGATCGCGAGCAGTACTTC. Translated: CASSYWLAGDREQYF.

In the case of this clonotype: The junction differs from germline at one of its ends, possibly a read error. The chain couples TRBV5-1 to TRBJ2-7, with 7 bases lining up with TRBD2. The germline CDR1 and CDR2 sequences are SGHRS and YFSETQ. The CDR3 sequence is 17 residues long. CDR3 in DNA: TGCGTCAGCAGCATTGACCCGACTAGCCATAAATCCTACGAGCAGTACTTC. As protein: CVSSIDPTSHKSYEQYF.

Comment on this clonotype: Possible read error: a much larger clone is one base away. V usage is TRBV3-1 and J usage is TRBJ2-5, with a possible D match to TRBD2 (5 bases). With 0 bases removed from V and 9 bases from J, the gap between germline ends came to 11 bases. CDR1 LGHDT and CDR2 YNNKEL come from the germline V gene (reference sequence). CDR3 length equals 13 residues. CDR3 protein: CASSQEPVEAQYF. CDR3 coding DNA: TGTGCCAGCAGCCAAGAACCGGTGGAGGCCCAGTACTTC.

Regarding this clonotype: A read error is possible here, since a much larger clone lies one base away. This rearrangement joins TRBV5-1 to TRBJ2-3; D is uncertain. In germline, CDR1 is SGHRS, CDR2 YFSETQ. The CDR3 has 13 amino acids. The V and J ends lost 0 bases and 5 bases respectively, with 7 bases between them. CDR3: CASSLDIGDTQYF. CDR3 DNA sequence: TGCGCCAGCAGCTTGGATATAGGAGATACGCAGTATTTT.